These T cell receptor beta chains were read from a single sample in a study of control samples from healthy donors and cancer patients. The assay was immunoSEQ multiplex PCR, and TCRdb's table has in-frame clones only and misses some. Among under 150,000 clones listed, roughly 95% were seen once. The sequenced sample consisted of blood. The receptors shown here come from a man aged 25 to 40 in good health. CDR3s include the opening cysteine and the closing phenylalanine or tryptophan. The D gene is left open where the match is weak. A row's size may be missing; if present it is once, few, many or a size class.

v_call	j_call	d_call	clone_size	cdr3_aa	cdr3_nt
TRBV29-1	TRBJ1-5	NA	NA	CSVRVRNNQPQHF	TGCAGCGTTCGTGTCAGGAACAATCAGCCCCAGCATTTT
TRBV29-1	TRBJ2-7	NA	NA	CSVLDRSYEQYF	TGCAGCGTTCTCGACAGGTCCTACGAGCAGTACTTC
TRBV29-1	TRBJ1-2	TRBD1	NA	CSGGPGTGGNYGYTF	TGCAGCGGGGGCCCCGGGACAGGTGGTAACTATGGCTACACCTTC
TRBV5-4	TRBJ1-2	NA	NA	CASSLQANYGYTF	TGTGCCAGCAGCTTGCAAGCCAACTATGGCTACACCTTC
TRBV11-2	TRBJ2-1	NA	NA	CASSLDLFRGSSRDNEQFF	TGTGCCAGCAGCTTAGATCTCTTTAGAGGGTCTAGTAGGGACAATGAGCAGTTCTTC
TRBV6-1	TRBJ1-3	NA	NA	CASSERAGMLSGNTIYF	TGTGCCAGCAGTGAAAGAGCAGGGATGCTCTCTGGAAACACCATATATTTT
TRBV3-1/TRBV3-2	TRBJ1-3	NA	NA	CATGASGNTIYF	TGTGCCACAGGGGCCTCTGGAAACACCATATATTTT
TRBV28	TRBJ1-2	NA	NA	CASSLRGGRANYGYTF	TGTGCCAGCAGTCTAAGGGGGGGTAGAGCTAACTATGGCTACACCTTC
TRBV18	TRBJ2-1	NA	NA	CASSPQTGYNEQFF	TGTGCCAGCTCACCACAAACGGGCTACAATGAGCAGTTCTTC
TRBV13	TRBJ2-7	NA	NA	CASSFGDGSGSYEQYF	TGTGCCAGCAGCTTTGGTGACGGGAGCGGGTCCTACGAGCAGTACTTC
TRBV6-4	TRBJ2-7	NA	NA	CASSERPGPYEQYF	TGTGCCAGCAGTGAGCGGCCAGGCCCCTACGAGCAGTACTTC
TRBV6-1	TRBJ1-5	TRBD1	NA	CASSELDRGAQPQHF	TGTGCCAGCAGTGAGCTGGACAGGGGTGCTCAGCCCCAGCATTTT
TRBV29-1	TRBJ2-7	TRBD1	NA	CSVDTGGYYEQYF	TGCAGCGTTGACACAGGGGGCTACTACGAGCAGTACTTC
TRBV4-1	TRBJ2-2	NA	few	CASSHMGPGELFF	TGCGCCAGCAGCCACATGGGGCCCGGGGAGCTGTTTTTT
TRBV7-9	TRBJ2-5	TRBD2	once	CASSLPHSRTSLGQETQYF	TGTGCCAGCAGCTTACCGCATTCCCGGACTAGCCTGGGGCAAGAGACCCAGTACTTC
TRBV11-2	TRBJ2-1	NA	NA	CASRTLSSHYNEQFF	TGTGCCAGCAGAACCCTCAGTTCCCACTACAATGAGCAGTTCTTC
TRBV7-9	TRBJ1-2	NA	NA	CASSLESVYGYTF	TGTGCCAGCAGCTTAGAGTCCGTCTATGGCTACACCTTC
TRBV4-3	TRBJ2-2	NA	few	CASSLTSFTGELFF	TGCGCCAGCAGTCTAACGTCATTCACCGGGGAGCTGTTTTTT
TRBV15	TRBJ2-7	TRBD1	NA	CATSRVTGDYEQYF	TGTGCCACCAGCAGAGTTACAGGGGACTACGAGCAGTACTTC
TRBV5-1	TRBJ1-3	TRBD1	few	CASSPTVGTVGNTIYF	TGCGCCAGCAGCCCGACCGTTGGGACAGTCGGAAACACCATATATTTT
TRBV2	TRBJ1-5	NA	NA	CASSGEFSERSSNQPQHF	TGTGCCAGCAGTGGGGAGTTCTCCGAGCGATCTAGCAATCAGCCCCAGCATTTT
TRBV5-4	TRBJ1-4	NA	NA	CASSLGGRGNEKLFF	TGTGCCAGCAGCTTGGGGGGTAGGGGAAATGAAAAACTGTTTTTT
TRBV6-5	TRBJ1-5	NA	NA	CASSSWGSNQPQHF	TGTGCCAGCAGTTCGTGGGGTAGCAATCAGCCCCAGCATTTT
TRBV19	TRBJ2-3	NA	once	CASSIGPPGFDTQYF	TGTGCCAGTAGTATAGGGCCCCCCGGGTTTGATACGCAGTATTTT
TRBV11-1	TRBJ2-1	NA	NA	CASSLTGVEQFF	TGTGCCAGCAGCTTAACGGGAGTCGAGCAGTTCTTC
TRBV28	TRBJ1-4	NA	once	CASRRVGSNEKLFF	TGTGCCAGCAGGCGGGTTGGATCTAATGAAAAACTGTTTTTT
TRBV14	TRBJ2-3	TRBD1	NA	CASSQPGQVLDTQYF	TGTGCCAGCAGCCAACCGGGACAGGTCTTAGATACGCAGTATTTT
TRBV6-6	TRBJ2-5	NA	NA	CASSLTSGETQYF	TGTGCCAGCAGCCTAACGAGCGGAGAGACCCAGTACTTC
TRBV4-1	TRBJ2-1	NA	NA	CASSQDSTRGINEQFF	TGCGCCAGCAGCCAAGATAGTACCCGGGGTATCAATGAGCAGTTCTTC
TRBV5-1	TRBJ1-4	TRBD1	NA	CASSLGQGSEKLFF	TGCGCCAGCAGCTTGGGACAGGGGTCTGAAAAACTGTTTTTT
TRBV4-1	TRBJ2-3	NA	NA	CASSQAGYTQYF	TGCGCCAGCAGCCAAGCGGGATATACGCAGTATTTT
TRBV3-1/TRBV3-2	TRBJ1-3	NA	NA	CASSPVRGTVLSGNTIYF	TGTGCCAGCAGCCCCGTTCGAGGTACGGTCCTCTCTGGAAACACCATATATTTT
TRBV3-1/TRBV3-2	TRBJ2-5	TRBD2	once	CASSLLAGGYRETQYF	TGTGCCAGCAGTCTTCTAGCGGGGGGGTACCGGGAGACCCAGTACTTC
TRBV19	TRBJ2-1	NA	NA	CASSINRGGKGFF	TGTGCCAGTAGTATAAACAGGGGAGGGAAAGGGTTCTTC
TRBV19	TRBJ2-4	TRBD1	few	CASSIATGTGYHIQYF	TGTGCCAGTAGTATAGCCACCGGGACAGGGTATCACATTCAGTACTTC
TRBV2	TRBJ2-1	TRBD2	NA	CASMASGGALPYFSYNEQFF	TGTGCCAGCATGGCTAGCGGGGGGGCGCTGCCCTACTTCTCATACAATGAGCAGTTCTTC
TRBV10-3	TRBJ1-5	NA	NA	CAISRTFQPQHF	TGTGCCATCAGTAGGACCTTTCAGCCCCAGCATTTT
TRBV5-1	TRBJ2-5	TRBD1	once	CASSSSGQVEETQYF	TGCGCCAGCAGCTCGTCGGGACAGGTTGAAGAGACCCAGTACTTC